The 3 T cell receptor beta chains in this list originate from one sample, sequenced in a study of low-dose radiotherapy and immunotherapy resistance in tumors. Time point of the sample: after trial treatment. Treatment reported: LDRT plus nivolumab, ipilimumab, low-dose cyclophosphamide and aspirin (RACIN trial). Alpha and beta chains were covered, as first-strand cDNA relied on TRAV- and TRBV-specific primers. Over 20 PCR cycles, TCRs were amplified from a constant-region primer and V-primer adapter. TCRdb itself ran the reads through MiXCR, one entry per CDR3 protein. The repertoire consists of around 80,000 distinct CDR3 sequences, with less than 20% occurring once and the leading ten covering less than 1.5%. Sequencing was performed on PBMCs, taken after low-dose radiotherapy plus immunotherapy. These receptors originate from a male donor with prostate cancer.

This clonotype was seen repeatedly, ten times or more. The rearrangement joins TRBV28 to TRBJ2-2; possible D gene TRBD1, 5 bases. Trimming pared 6 bases from V and 0 bases from J, leaving 11 bases between. The CDR3 runs 15 residues. Germline V gene lookup returns CDR1 MDHEN and CDR2 SYDVKM. In DNA, the CDR3 is TGTGCCAGCAGAGGGGCTCGCGCGAACACCGGGGAGCTGTTTTTT. It codes for CASRGARANTGELFF. Full variable domain (missing parts from reference TRBV28 and TRBJ2-2): DVKVTQSSRYLVKRTGEKVFLECVQDMDHENMFWYRQDPGLGLRLIYFSYDVKMKEKGDIPEGYSVSREKKERFSLILESASTNQTSMYLCASRGARANTGELFFGEGSRLTVL.

This clonotype was counted many times. This chain connects TRBV6-5 to TRBJ2-2, with D perhaps assigned TRBD1 or TRBD2 (5 bases each). The germline CDR1 and CDR2 sequences are MNHEY and SVGAGI. CDR3 length: 16 amino acids. The V and J ends lost 5 bases and 4 bases respectively, with 17 bases between them. The CDR3 DNA is TGTGCCAGCAGTCGATCACTAGGGGCGGGCACCGGGGAGCTGTTTTTT. This sequence encodes CASSRSLGAGTGELFF.

The table lists this clonotype with many counts. The rearrangement links TRBV5-5 to TRBJ2-5, with 7 bases fitting TRBD2. Germline-derived CDR1 and CDR2 are SGHKS and YYEKEE (reference sequence). The length of the CDR3 is 14 residues. The V segment lost 1 base and the J segment 5 bases; nucleotides outside the gene matches: 5. The CDR3 DNA reads TGTGCCAGCAGCTTGAGCGGACTAGTGGAGACCCAGTACTTC. Translation: CASSLSGLVETQYF.